The present TCR beta chain was sequenced within a study of a mutant IDH1 vaccine in newly diagnosed glioma. As for the study in general: Earlier care involved radiotherapy, temozolomide, or both, and the majority received both.

Study-level results: Seemingly, top peripheral T cell clonotype changes bore no relation to pseudoprogression.

Sequenced by immunoSEQ multiplex PCR; TCRdb stores in-frame clones only, minus some. The sample records 35,000 to 40,000 clones, under 80% being singletons. This sample's time point: baseline, week 1 (first vaccination visit). The treatment: pre-vaccination baseline after standard-of-care therapy. The study enrolled donors with new WHO grade 3 or 4 IDH1-mutant, ATRX-lost astrocytomas. In the case of this clone: Its target is not known.

CDR1 is SGHRS, CDR2 YFSETQ, per germline. V was clipped by 4 bases and J by 0 bases, with 8 bases between them. The CDR3 sequence is 15 residues long. The chain employs TRBV5-1 and TRBJ2-6; D may be TRBD2 (5 bases). The sequencing here drew on PBMCs, taken from a glioma patient treated with radiotherapy, temozolomide or both. The receptor was derived from a man aged 40-55 years with glioma. Some clones in this sample may be carry-over from other donors' samples. The CDR3 loop is CASSLGSSGANVLTF. The CDR3 DNA reads as TGCGCCAGCAGCCTGGGGAGCTCTGGGGCCAACGTCCTGACTTTC. Using reference TRBV5-1 and TRBJ2-6 for the parts outside the CDR3, the full variable domain is KAGVTQTPRYLIKTRGQQVTLSCSPISGHRSVSWYQQTPGQGLQFLFEYFSETQRNKGNFPGRFSGRQFSNSRSEMNVSTLELGDSALYLCASSLGSSGANVLTFGAGSRLTVL.